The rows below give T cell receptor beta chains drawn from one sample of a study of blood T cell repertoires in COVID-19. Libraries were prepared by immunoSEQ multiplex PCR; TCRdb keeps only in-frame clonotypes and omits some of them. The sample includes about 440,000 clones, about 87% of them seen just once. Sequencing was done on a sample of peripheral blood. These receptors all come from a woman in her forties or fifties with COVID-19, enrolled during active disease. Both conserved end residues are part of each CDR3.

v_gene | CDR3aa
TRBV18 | CASSPLQFGLAGGAYEQYF
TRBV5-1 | CASSLQGSPGNTIYF
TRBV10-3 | CANKTGGQNYGYTF
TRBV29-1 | CSVGLALTDTQYF
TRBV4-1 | CASSRTGTSGAGDEQFF
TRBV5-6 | CASSSEGPFEAFF
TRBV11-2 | CASSLDGRGGKNEQFF
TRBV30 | CAWSPGFQETQYF
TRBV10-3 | CAISESSQGKGEAFF
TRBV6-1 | CASSEASWGNTGTGELFF
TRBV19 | CASSLRTSGPNTGELFF
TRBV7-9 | CASSWTLNDEQYF
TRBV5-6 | CASVGVTLGDYGYTF
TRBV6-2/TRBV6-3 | CASSGPTNEQYF
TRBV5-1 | CASRRGQGYGYTF
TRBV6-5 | CASHRVERGGYTF